The 26 T cell receptor beta chains listed next were all sequenced from one sample in a study of cytomegalovirus exposure and HLA in healthy donors. The PCR used 60 Vbeta and 13 Jbeta primers. Profiled with immunoSEQ multiplex PCR; TCRdb holds only in-frame clones, not every one. The data hold 150,000 to 200,000 clones, with 60% to 85% observed a single time. Material: PBMCs. The receptors were sampled from a woman aged 45 to 65 in good health and CMV-seropositive.

The rearrangement links TRBV7-2 to TRBJ2-1; 11 nucleotides line up with TRBD2. This CDR3 is 19 amino acids long. CDR1 and CDR2 (germline): SGHTA, FQGNSA. V trimming: 1 base; J trimming: 5 bases; junction bases outside the gene matches: 13. In DNA form, the CDR3 reads TGTGCCAGCAGCTTAGAGAGGTGGGCTAGCGGGGGGCACAACAATGAGCAGTTCTTC. It is translated as CASSLERWASGGHNNEQFF.

This chain uses TRBV2 with TRBJ2-3; 7 bases fit TRBD2. The V segment lost 4 bases and the J segment 3 bases; nucleotides outside the gene matches: 4. The CDR3 length is 14 residues. Germline lookup yields CDR1 SNHLY and CDR2 FYNNEI. The CDR3 nucleotides read TGTGCCAGCAGTGTGCAGGGAGGGACAGATACGCAGTATTTT. Protein: CASSVQGGTDTQYF.

This clone was observed a handful of times. The V and J genes are TRBV2 and TRBJ1-5; no definite D call. Germline values: CDR1 SNHLY, CDR2 FYNNEI. The CDR3 runs 13 residues. V lost 6 bases and J lost 9, with 15 bases in between. DNA for the CDR3: TGTGCCAGCAGCCCAGAGGCCGTGTGGCCCCAGCATTTT. Protein product: CASSPEAVWPQHF.

The chain carries TRBV18 and TRBJ2-3; D might be TRBD1 (6 bases). The CDR3 runs to 15 residues. V lost 3 bases and J lost 8, with 18 bases in between. Germline V gene sequence: CDR1 KGHSH, CDR2 LQKENI. CDR3 sequence (DNA): TGTGCCAGCTCACCTAAACAGGGTACTGGTGGTACGCAGTATTTT. Translated: CASSPKQGTGGTQYF.

This chain connects TRBV27 to TRBJ2-1, with 8 bases matching TRBD2. Looked up from germline, CDR1 is MNHEY and CDR2 is SMNVEV (reference sequence). This CDR3 comprises 16 residues. The junction had 7 bases not matched to a gene; V was cut back by 6 bases and J by 0 bases. The CDR3 region is CASRPLAGSSYNEQFF. The DNA of the CDR3 is TGTGCCAGCAGGCCATTAGCGGGGAGCTCCTACAATGAGCAGTTCTTC.

The chain has TRBV6-5 and TRBJ1-1; 8 bases align to TRBD1. This CDR3 has 13 residues. The V and J ends lost 5 bases and 7 bases, in that order; junction bases with no gene match: 6. Germline V gene lookup returns CDR1 MNHEY and CDR2 SVGAGI. CDR3 loop: CASSAGGANEAFF. As DNA, the CDR3 is TGTGCCAGCAGTGCAGGGGGCGCGAATGAAGCTTTCTTT.

This clone has a single count. The chain recombines TRBV28 with TRBJ1-5; D is unresolved. Germline V gene sequence: CDR1 MDHEN, CDR2 SYDVKM. V lost 6 bases and J 2 bases, leaving 8 bases between the germline ends. This CDR3 region has 13 residues. CDR3 protein: CASRKRGNQPQHF. The CDR3 DNA reads as TGTGCCAGCAGGAAACGGGGCAATCAGCCCCAGCATTTT. Using reference TRBV28 and TRBJ1-5 for the parts outside the CDR3, the full variable domain is DVKVTQSSRYLVKRTGEKVFLECVQDMDHENMFWYRQDPGLGLRLIYFSYDVKMKEKGDIPEGYSVSREKKERFSLILESASTNQTSMYLCASRKRGNQPQHFGDGTRLSIL.

CDR3 DNA: TGTGCCAGCAGTGGGCGGGGAAACTATGGCTACACCTTC. This encodes CASSGRGNYGYTF. V is TRBV2 and J is TRBJ1-2; D remains unclear. Trimming stripped 4 bases from V and 2 bases from J, with 8 bases between. Germline CDR1 SNHLY, CDR2 FYNNEI. The length of the CDR3 is 13 residues.

This chain joins TRBV19 and TRBJ1-1; D is unclear. The CDR3 runs 14 residues. The germline CDR1 and CDR2 sequences are LNHDA and SQIVND (reference sequence). V gave up 5 bases and J gave up 4 bases, with 14 bases separating them. The CDR3 loop reads CASSLRGISTEAFF. The CDR3, as DNA: TGTGCCAGTAGTTTACGCGGGATCTCCACTGAAGCTTTCTTT. The full variable domain, with the rest looked up from reference TRBV19 and TRBJ1-1, is DGGITQSPKYLFRKEGQNVTLSCEQNLNHDAMYWYRQDPGQGLRLIYYSQIVNDFQKGDIAEGYSVSREKKESFPLTVTSAQKNPTAFYLCASSLRGISTEAFFGQGTRLTVV.

V usage is TRBV6-5 and J usage is TRBJ1-2, with D possibly TRBD1 on 5 matching bases. CDR3 length: 13 residues. The V end was cut by 1 base, the J end by 3 bases, with 6 bases between. Germline CDR1 reads MNHEY; CDR2 reads SVGAGI. As DNA, the CDR3 is TGTGCCAGCAGTTACTTCAGGGACTATGGCTACACCTTC. Protein sequence: CASSYFRDYGYTF.

This sequence joins TRBV2 and TRBJ2-6; 7 bases agree with TRBD1. The germline CDR1 and CDR2 sequences are SNHLY and FYNNEI. This CDR3 has 13 amino acids. The ends lost 8 bases at V and 3 bases at J; junction bases unmatched: 1. The DNA for the CDR3 is TGTGCCAGCGGGGACAGTGGGGCCAACGTCCTGACTTTC. It specifies CASGDSGANVLTF. Variable domain in full (rest from reference TRBV2 and TRBJ2-6): EPEVTQTPSHQVTQMGQEVILRCVPISNHLYFYWYRQILGQKVEFLVSFYNNEISEKSEIFDDQFSVERPDGSNFTLKIRSTKLEDSAMYFCASGDSGANVLTFGAGSRLTVL.

The chain joins TRBV7-8 to TRBJ2-3; 8 bases match TRBD1. Losses at the gene ends were 0 bases for V and 5 bases for J; bases not matched to a gene: 4. Germline CDR1 and CDR2: SGHVS and FQNEAQ. This CDR3 is 15 amino acids long. The CDR3 DNA reads TGTGCCAGCAGCTTAGCGCAGGGGGCTAGAGATACGCAGTATTTT. It encodes CASSLAQGARDTQYF.

The chain employs TRBV19 and TRBJ2-7; 8 nucleotides align to TRBD1. Germline lookup yields CDR1 LNHDA and CDR2 SQIVND (reference sequence). Trimming at V came to 1 base and at J to 4 bases, leaving 12 bases not matched to a gene. The CDR3 covers 17 residues. This CDR3 is CASSIGWFGTGEYEQYF. The DNA of the CDR3 is TGTGCCAGTAGTATAGGTTGGTTTGGGACAGGCGAATACGAGCAGTACTTC.

A single count supports this clone. The chain uses TRBV30 and TRBJ1-6; 11 nucleotides line up with TRBD1. There are 16 residues in the CDR3. Per germline, CDR1 GTSNPN and CDR2 SVGIG (reference sequence). With 1 base clipped from V and 9 bases from J, the junction kept 8 bases outside the gene matches. As DNA, the CDR3 is TGTGCCTGGAGTGGTTTCTCCGGGACAGGGGGTTCACCCCTCCACTTT. Translation gives CAWSGFSGTGGSPLHF.

The rearrangement links TRBV7-2 to TRBJ2-7, with D possibly being TRBD2 (6 bases). The CDR3 totals 13 residues. CDR1 is SGHTA, CDR2 FQGNSA, per germline. V was trimmed by 5 bases and J by 7 bases, leaving 15 bases between them. The CDR3 region is CASSPLLGREQYF. In DNA form, the CDR3 reads TGTGCCAGCAGCCCCCTCCTTGGGAGGGAGCAGTACTTC.

The chain employs TRBV2 and TRBJ1-4; 7 positions match TRBD1. The V gene's germline CDR1 is SNHLY and CDR2 FYNNEI. The CDR3 is made up of 16 amino acids. The trim removed 5 bases at V and 0 bases at J, leaving 6 bases unmatched. CDR3 loop: CASSPQGRPTNEKLFF. CDR3 DNA sequence: TGTGCCAGCAGTCCACAGGGGAGACCAACTAATGAAAAACTGTTTTTT.

This chain links TRBV11-1 with TRBJ2-5; 7 bases are a match to TRBD2. The CDR3 contains 14 residues. Germline CDR1 SGHAT, CDR2 FQDESV (reference sequence). V lost 4 bases, J lost 2 bases, and 4 bases stayed unmatched. In nucleotides, the CDR3 is TGTGCCAGCAGCTCGCTAGCGGATCAAGAGACCCAGTACTTC. Translation gives CASSSLADQETQYF.

This clone was detected only a few times. J is TRBJ2-3 and V is TRBV7-6, with a possible D match to TRBD2 (6 bases). V lost 1 base to trimming and J lost 0 bases, with 17 bases between them. CDR1 and CDR2 from the germline V gene are SGHVS and FNYEAQ. The CDR3 loop spans 18 amino acids. The CDR3 loop is CASSLVTAGGTSTDTQYF. In DNA form, the CDR3 reads TGTGCCAGCAGCTTAGTAACAGCGGGTGGTACGAGCACAGATACGCAGTATTTT.

The V gene is TRBV18, the J gene TRBJ2-2, with TRBD2 matching over 12 bases. The junction had 2 bases not matched to a gene; V was cut back by 3 bases and J by 6 bases. This CDR3 is 15 amino acids long. In germline, CDR1 is KGHSH, CDR2 LQKENI. CDR3: CASSPRTSGAGELFF. The DNA of the CDR3 is TGTGCCAGCTCACCTAGGACTAGCGGGGCCGGGGAGCTGTTTTTT.

The chain recombines TRBV5-1 with TRBJ1-2; 7 bases fit TRBD1. The germline V gene has CDR1 SGHRS and CDR2 YFSETQ. The CDR3 is 16 residues long. Losses at the gene ends were 3 bases for V and 4 bases for J; bases not matched to a gene: 12. CDR3 protein: CASSWGLGGRFYGYTF. Here the CDR3 DNA reads TGCGCCAGCAGCTGGGGTTTAGGGGGCAGGTTCTATGGCTACACCTTC.

J is TRBJ2-5 and V is TRBV2; D may be TRBD2 (5 bases). The CDR3 has 16 amino acids. CDR1 SNHLY and CDR2 FYNNEI come from the germline V gene. The ends were cut back, 6 bases at V and 2 bases at J, with 19 bases in the middle. CDR3 amino acids: CASSPTEWRVQETQYF. CDR3 bases: TGTGCCAGCAGCCCTACCGAGTGGCGGGTTCAAGAGACCCAGTACTTC.

The J gene is TRBJ1-5, the V gene TRBV6-5; 8 nucleotides agree with TRBD1. The germline CDR1 and CDR2 sequences are MNHEY and SVGAGI. There are 15 residues in the CDR3. The V and J ends lost 5 bases and 1 base, in that order; junction bases with no gene match: 4. The CDR3 nucleotides read TGTGCCAGCAGTCGGACAGGGCGGAGCAATCAGCCCCAGCATTTT. Its translation is CASSRTGRSNQPQHF.

The chain has TRBV9 and TRBJ1-2; D uncertain. In germline, CDR1 is SGDLS, CDR2 YYNGEE. This CDR3 is 13 amino acids long. Trimming removed 3 bases from V and 8 bases from J, with 14 bases in between. The CDR3 reads CASSGRERRGYTF. DNA for the CDR3: TGTGCCAGCAGCGGCCGGGAACGTCGGGGCTACACCTTC.

The chain uses TRBV7-9 and TRBJ2-6; TRBD1 aligns across 7 bases. The J segment lost 11 bases and the V segment lost 5 bases, leaving 12 bases of the junction unmatched. Looked up from germline, CDR1 is SEHNR and CDR2 is FQNEAQ (reference sequence). There are 15 residues in the CDR3. Here the CDR3 DNA reads TGTGCCAGCAGCCGGGACAGAGTGGGTTTTGACGTCCTGACTTTC. Encoded protein: CASSRDRVGFDVLTF.

The chain links TRBV27 to TRBJ2-6, with a tentative D call TRBD2 (6 bases). The CDR3 runs to 17 residues. V was trimmed by 4 bases and J by 1 base, leaving 14 bases between them. The germline CDR1 and CDR2 sequences are MNHEY and SMNVEV (reference sequence). This CDR3 is CASSYGPRGSGANVLTF. CDR3 sequence (DNA): TGTGCCAGCAGTTACGGGCCCCGGGGGTCTGGGGCCAACGTCCTGACTTTC.

The gene calls are TRBV5-1 and TRBJ2-6; tentatively, D is TRBD2 (6 bases). V lost 5 bases and J 4 bases, leaving 16 bases between the germline ends. The CDR3 contains 16 residues. Germline CDR1 SGHRS, CDR2 YFSETQ. The CDR3 region is CASRRGAASGANVLTF. For the CDR3, the DNA is TGCGCCAGCAGACGCGGGGCGGCATCGGGGGCCAACGTCCTGACTTTC.